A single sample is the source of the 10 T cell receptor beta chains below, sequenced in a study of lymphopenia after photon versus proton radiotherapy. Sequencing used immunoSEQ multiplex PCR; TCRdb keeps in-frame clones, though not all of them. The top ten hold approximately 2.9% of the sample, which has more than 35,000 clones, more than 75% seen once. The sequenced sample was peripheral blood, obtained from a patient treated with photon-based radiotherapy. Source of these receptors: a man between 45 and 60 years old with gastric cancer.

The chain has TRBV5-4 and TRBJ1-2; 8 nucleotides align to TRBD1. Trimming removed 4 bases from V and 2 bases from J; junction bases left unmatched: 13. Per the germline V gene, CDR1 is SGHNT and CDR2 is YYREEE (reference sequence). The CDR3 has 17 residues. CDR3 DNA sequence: TGTGCCAGCAGCAAGGATCCGGGACAGGCTTCGAACTATGGCTACACCTTC. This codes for CASSKDPGQASNYGYTF.

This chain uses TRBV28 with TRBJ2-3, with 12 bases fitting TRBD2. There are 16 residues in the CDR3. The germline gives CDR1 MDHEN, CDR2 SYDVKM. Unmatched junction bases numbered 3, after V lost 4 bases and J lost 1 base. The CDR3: CASSSLAGGRTDTQYF. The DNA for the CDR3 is TGTGCCAGCAGTTCACTAGCGGGAGGTCGCACAGATACGCAGTATTTT.

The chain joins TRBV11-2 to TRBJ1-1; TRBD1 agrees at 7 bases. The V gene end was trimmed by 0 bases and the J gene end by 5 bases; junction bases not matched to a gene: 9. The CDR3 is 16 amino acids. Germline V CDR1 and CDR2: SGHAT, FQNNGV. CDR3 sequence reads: CASSLDPQGVRTEAFF. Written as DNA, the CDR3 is TGTGCCAGCAGCTTAGATCCCCAGGGGGTAAGAACTGAAGCTTTCTTT.

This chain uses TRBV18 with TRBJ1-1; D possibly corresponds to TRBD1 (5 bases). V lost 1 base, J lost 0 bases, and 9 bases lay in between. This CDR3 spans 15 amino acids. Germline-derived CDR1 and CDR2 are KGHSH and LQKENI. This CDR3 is CASSPQTAMNTEAFF. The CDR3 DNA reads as TGTGCCAGCTCACCACAGACAGCAATGAACACTGAAGCTTTCTTT.

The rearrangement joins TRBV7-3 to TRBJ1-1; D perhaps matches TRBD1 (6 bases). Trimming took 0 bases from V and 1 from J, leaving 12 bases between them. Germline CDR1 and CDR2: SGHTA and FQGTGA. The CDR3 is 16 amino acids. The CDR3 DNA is TGTGCCAGCAGCTTAACCGGGACCAGGGGGAACACTGAAGCTTTCTTT. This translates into CASSLTGTRGNTEAFF.

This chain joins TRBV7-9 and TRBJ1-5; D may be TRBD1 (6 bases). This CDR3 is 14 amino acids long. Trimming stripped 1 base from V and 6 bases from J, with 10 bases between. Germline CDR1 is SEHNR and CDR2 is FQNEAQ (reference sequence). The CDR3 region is CASSLGGGSQPQHF. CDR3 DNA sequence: TGTGCCAGCAGCTTAGGAGGGGGTAGTCAGCCCCAGCATTTT.

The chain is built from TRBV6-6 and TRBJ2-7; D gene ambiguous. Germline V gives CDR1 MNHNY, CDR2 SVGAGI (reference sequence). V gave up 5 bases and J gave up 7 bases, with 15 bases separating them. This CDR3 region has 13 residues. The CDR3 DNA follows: TGTGCCAGCAGTCTACCTCCCCTACGGGAGCAGTACTTC. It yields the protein CASSLPPLREQYF.

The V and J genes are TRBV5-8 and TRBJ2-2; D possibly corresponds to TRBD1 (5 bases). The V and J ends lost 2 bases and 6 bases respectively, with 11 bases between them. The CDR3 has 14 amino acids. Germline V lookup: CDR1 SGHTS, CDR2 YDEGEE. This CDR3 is CASSFNRLAGELFF. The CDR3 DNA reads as TGTGCCAGCAGCTTTAACAGGCTAGCCGGGGAGCTGTTTTTT.

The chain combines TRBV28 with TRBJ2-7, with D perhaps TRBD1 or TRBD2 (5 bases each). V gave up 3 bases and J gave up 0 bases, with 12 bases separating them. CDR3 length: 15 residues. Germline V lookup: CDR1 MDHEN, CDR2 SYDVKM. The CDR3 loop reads CASSLWDESSYEQYF. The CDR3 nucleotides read TGTGCCAGCAGTTTGTGGGACGAAAGCTCCTACGAGCAGTACTTC.

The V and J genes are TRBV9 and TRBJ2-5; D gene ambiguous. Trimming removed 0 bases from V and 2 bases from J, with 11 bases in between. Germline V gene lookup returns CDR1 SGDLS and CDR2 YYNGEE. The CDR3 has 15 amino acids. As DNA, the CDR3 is TGTGCCAGCAGCGTAGATGAGGCGGAACAAGAGACCCAGTACTTC. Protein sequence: CASSVDEAEQETQYF.